This T cell receptor (beta chain) was captured in a study of blood T cells in healthy people across ages. The table lists this clonotype with many counts. The antigen is not known. Using a J-beta primer mix together with a sample-barcoded 5' primer, a second PCR was run for roughly 6 to 11 cycles. A template-switch adaptor that had 12 random nucleotides put a tag on each cDNA molecule. TCRdb called the 5' RACE reads again in MiXCR, with one record for every CDR3 protein. The sample shows approximately 940,000 distinct CDR3 sequences, around 48% of them seen only once. Each individual donor underwent a draw of 8.5 to 10 milliliters of peripheral blood. Whole-study results and caveats: Both higher diversity and more naive CD4+ cells marked long-lived donors when set against aged donors.

Germline V CDR1 and CDR2: LGHNA, YSLEER. This CDR3 region has 16 residues. Trimming took 0 bases from V and 6 from J; bases not matched to a gene: 8. This TCR derives from a man younger than 40 in good health. The J gene is TRBJ2-3, the V gene TRBV4-3, with 8 bases that match TRBD2. Material: blood. This chain's CDR3 is CASSQESGGALDTQYF. The CDR3 DNA reads TGCGCCAGCAGCCAAGAGTCCGGGGGGGCTTTGGATACGCAGTATTTT.